This T cell receptor beta chain was sequenced for a study of cytomegalovirus exposure and HLA in healthy donors. Germline assignment: CDR1 MNHEY and CDR2 SMNVEV (reference sequence). The V end lost 2 bases, the J end lost 4 bases, and 17 bases lay between the germline ends. This CDR3 spans 16 amino acids. Donors were ostensibly healthy at sampling, although undocumented immune exposures were probable. A multiplex PCR was run with 60 Vbeta primers and 13 Jbeta primers. This table comes from immunoSEQ multiplex PCR, and its TCRdb copy is limited to in-frame clones, with some not included. The sample includes roughly 150,000 clones, roughly four fifths of them seen just once.

The TCR sequence derives from a man aged 40-49 years in good health and CMV-seronegative. The rearrangement links TRBV27 to TRBJ1-1, with D perhaps matching TRBD1 (5 bases). Specimen: PBMCs. CDR3 region: CASSLRGRLGGTEAFF. The CDR3 DNA follows: TGTGCCAGCAGTTTAAGGGGCAGGCTGGGGGGCACTGAAGCTTTCTTT.